A selection of T cell receptor beta chains follows, all from one sample in a study of Graves' ophthalmopathy and Graves' hyperthyroidism. TCRdb called the multiplex PCR reads again in MiXCR, with one record for every CDR3 protein. The data contain about 740,000 distinct CDR3 sequences, around 40% of them singletons. The sample comprised peripheral blood. Receptor source: an adult man with Graves' ophthalmopathy. Both conserved end residues are part of each CDR3. A D gene is named only where the DNA matches it firmly. Rows may omit the clone size; those that give it use once, few, many or a size class.

few	TRBV7-4	15	TRBJ2-3	TRBD2	TGTGCCAGCAGCCCGACTAGCGGGAGCACAGATACGCAGTATTTT	CASSPTSGSTDTQYF
.	TRBV29-1	16	TRBJ2-5	.	TGCAGCGTTCTTAAGGATAGCGGAGGCAAACAAGAGACCCAGTACTTC	CSVLKDSGGKQETQYF
many	TRBV7-9	12	TRBJ2-7	.	TGTGCCAGCAGATCAGCAGGGGAAGAGCAGTACTTC	CASRSAGEEQYF
.	TRBV11-2	15	TRBJ2-7	TRBD1	TGTGCCAGCAGCTTAGTAGGGACAGGCAGATACGAGCAGTACTTC	CASSLVGTGRYEQYF
many	TRBV24-1	13	TRBJ2-2	.	TGTGCCACCGGGACAACGAACACCGGGGAGCTGTTTTTT	CATGTTNTGELFF
many	TRBV24-1	13	TRBJ1-4	.	TGTGCCACCAGTGATTCTCAGCTTGAAAAACTGTTTTTT	CATSDSQLEKLFF
.	TRBV5-1	18	TRBJ2-2	.	TGCGCCAGCAGCTCAACACTAGCTAGCGTGGGGAACACCGGGGAGCTGTTTTTT	CASSSTLASVGNTGELFF
.	TRBV7-9	13	TRBJ2-2	.	TGTGCCAGCAGTCAACGGTCGTCCGGGGAGCTGTTTTTT	CASSQRSSGELFF
.	TRBV20-1	11	TRBJ2-7	.	TGCAGTGCGGGCGGCTCCTACAAGCAGTACTTC	CSAGGSYKQYF
.	TRBV25-1	13	TRBJ2-2	.	TGTGCCAGCGGGAGCGCGAACACCGGGGAGCTGTTTTTT	CASGSANTGELFF
many	TRBV15	16	TRBJ1-3	.	TGTGCCACCAGCAGAGATCCAGGGCGCTCTGGAAACACCATATATTTT	CATSRDPGRSGNTIYF
.	TRBV5-1	19	TRBJ2-7	TRBD2	TGCGCCAGCAGCTTCCCGACTAGCGTAGGTGGAGGCTCACTGTACGAGCAGTACTTC	CASSFPTSVGGGSLYEQYF
.	TRBV19	16	TRBJ1-2	TRBD1	TGTGCCAGCAGTAAGACAGGGACGATCTTCGACTATGGCTACACCTTC	CASSKTGTIFDYGYTF
.	TRBV25-1	14	TRBJ2-7	.	TGTGCCAGCAGTGCCCAGGGAGCAGGCTACGAGCAGTACTTC	CASSAQGAGYEQYF
.	TRBV9	17	TRBJ1-3	.	TGTGCCAGCAGCGTAGAATACACAGGGCATTCTGGAAACACCATATATTTT	CASSVEYTGHSGNTIYF
once	TRBV2	14	TRBJ1-6	.	TGTGCCAGCAACCGGAGCTCCTATAATTCACCCCTCCACTTT	CASNRSSYNSPLHF
.	TRBV19	16	TRBJ1-2	.	TGTGCCAGTAGTACACTACAGATCCGGGACATCGGGGGCTACACCTTC	CASSTLQIRDIGGYTF